Each of the 10 T cell receptor beta chains below was sequenced from the same sample in a study of tumor-infiltrating lymphocytes in primary liver carcinoma. A primer matching the constant region was used to make TCR beta cDNA from 500 ng of total RNA. Nested multiplex PCR, run for three rounds with slightly modified ARM-PCR, yielded TCR beta libraries. A C-beta reverse primer and TRBV1-TRBV30 forward primers served in each of the first two PCR rounds, at 9 to 11 cycles apiece. TCRdb reanalysed the multiplex PCR reads using MiXCR and keeps one entry per CDR3 protein. The sample shows about 330,000 distinct CDR3 sequences, 65% of them seen only once. In addition to blood RNA drawn from unsorted whole blood, germline DNA was extracted. Sequencing was carried out using peripheral blood. The receptors were sampled from a man aged 35 to 55 with primary liver carcinoma and hepatitis B virus infection.

Concerning this clonotype: A much larger clone lies a single base off, so this may be a read error. The chain combines TRBV6-6 with TRBJ1-3; D possibly corresponds to TRBD1 (5 bases). Germline assignment: CDR1 MNHNY and CDR2 SVGAGI (reference sequence). V shed 10 bases and J shed 0 bases, with 7 bases lying between them. The CDR3 extends over 12 amino acids. The CDR3 loop is CATRASGNTIYF. The CDR3 DNA reads TGTGCCACCAGGGCCTCTGGAAACACCATATATTTT.

As regards this clonotype: A read error may explain this, as a much larger clone is one base away. CDR3 nucleotide sequence: TGTGCCAGCAGTTACTCGAGTACAATTGGGACAGCCTTTAATCAGCCCCAGCGTTTT. Translating gives CASSYSSTIGTAFNQPQRF. The gene calls are TRBV6-2 or TRBV6-3 and TRBJ1-5, with 7 bases that match TRBD1. The CDR3 runs 19 residues. CDR1 is MNHEY, CDR2 SVGEGT, per germline.

This clonotype was recorded only once. A much larger clone lies a single base off, so this may be a read error. This chain uses TRBV5-6 with TRBJ2-3, with D possibly matching TRBD1 (6 bases). V was cut by 7 bases and J by 1 base, with 22 bases left in between. There are 17 residues in the CDR3. In germline, CDR1 is SGHDT, CDR2 YYEEEE. The CDR3 sequence: CASGSPGHQLRTDTQYF. Here the CDR3 DNA reads TGTGCCAGCGGCTCGCCGGGACACCAACTACGCACAGATACGCAGTATTTT.

For this clonotype: Mismatch with germline at one junction end may stem from a read error. The rearrangement links TRBV5-6 to TRBJ2-1; TRBD2 is a possible D gene (5 bases). This CDR3 is built from 13 residues. Germline V lookup: CDR1 SGHDT, CDR2 YYEEEE. For the CDR3, the DNA is TGTGTCAGCAGCTTGGTTTCCGAGGGTGAGCAGTTCTTC. Translating gives CVSSLVSEGEQFF.

Comment on this clonotype: One end of the junction is discordant with germline, which a read error may explain. This CDR3 is CVSSRRTGTNYGYTF. Here the CDR3 DNA reads TGTGTCAGCAGTCGGCGGACAGGCACTAACTATGGTTACACCTTC. V and J are TRBV12-3 or TRBV12-4 and TRBJ1-2; 7 bases fit TRBD1. This CDR3 region has 15 residues.

Regarding this clonotype: A much larger clone differs by one base, so this may be a read error. This chain links TRBV12-3 or TRBV12-4 with TRBJ2-3, with TRBD2 identical over 9 bases. The CDR3 has 15 amino acids. CDR3 region: CVSTLPFAGGGTQYF. The CDR3 region has the DNA TGTGTCAGCACCCTTCCCTTTGCGGGAGGGGGTACGCAGTATTTT.

About this clonotype: A junction boundary mismatches the germline segment, possibly from a read error. V is TRBV5-5 and J is TRBJ2-5; D might be TRBD1 (5 bases). The CDR3 runs to 13 residues. Germline V gene sequence: CDR1 SGHKS, CDR2 YYEKEE (reference sequence). CDR3 DNA sequence: TGTGCCAGCAGCTTGAATGGGGCGCCTGCCCAGCACTTC. It is translated as CASSLNGAPAQHF.

This clonotype was counted at least ten times. The chain uses TRBV14 and TRBJ1-5; D is possibly TRBD1 (5 bases). Trimming stripped 5 bases from V and 0 bases from J, with 17 bases between. CDR3 length: 17 amino acids. Germline CDR1 SGHDN, CDR2 FVKESK. CDR3 sequence: CASSETPREISNQPQHF. CDR3 in DNA: TGTGCCAGCAGCGAAACCCCCAGGGAGATTAGCAATCAGCCCCAGCATTTT.

About this clonotype itself: Likely a read error: the CDR3 ends without its conserved phenylalanine or tryptophan. The chain couples TRBV11-2 to TRBJ2-2; D unresolved. This CDR3 has 14 amino acids. Germline V gene data show CDR1 as SGHAT and CDR2 as FQNNGV. In DNA, the CDR3 is TGTGCCAACAGCTCAGGTGGGAACACCGGGGAGCTGTTTCTT. Protein product: CANSSGGNTGELFL.

The chain has TRBV6-1 and TRBJ1-1; D remains unclear. Germline assignment: CDR1 MNHNS and CDR2 SASEGT. This CDR3 has 13 residues. Trimming took 10 bases from V and 1 from J, leaving 13 bases between them. CDR3 residues: CANISWKNTEAFF. The CDR3 DNA reads TGTGCCAACATAAGCTGGAAGAACACTGAAGCTTTCTTT.